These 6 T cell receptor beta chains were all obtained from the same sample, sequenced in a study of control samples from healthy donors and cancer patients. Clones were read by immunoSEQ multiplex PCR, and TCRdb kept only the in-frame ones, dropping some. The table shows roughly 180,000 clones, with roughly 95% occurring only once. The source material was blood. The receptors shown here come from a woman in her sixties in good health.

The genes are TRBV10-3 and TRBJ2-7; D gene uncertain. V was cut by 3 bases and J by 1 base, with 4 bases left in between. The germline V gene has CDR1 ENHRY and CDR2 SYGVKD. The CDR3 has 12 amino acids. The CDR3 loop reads CAISELSYEQYF. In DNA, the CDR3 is TGTGCCATCAGTGAACTATCCTACGAGCAGTACTTC.

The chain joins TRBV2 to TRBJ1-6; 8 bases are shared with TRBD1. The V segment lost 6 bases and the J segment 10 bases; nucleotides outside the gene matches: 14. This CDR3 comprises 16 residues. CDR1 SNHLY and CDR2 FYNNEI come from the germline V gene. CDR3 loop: CASRETGQGLRSPLHF. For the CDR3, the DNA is TGTGCCAGCAGAGAAACTGGACAGGGCCTTAGGTCACCCCTCCACTTT.

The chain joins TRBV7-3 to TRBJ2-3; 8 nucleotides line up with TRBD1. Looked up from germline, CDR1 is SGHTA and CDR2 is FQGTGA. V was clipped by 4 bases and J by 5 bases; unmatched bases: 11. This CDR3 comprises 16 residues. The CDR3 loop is CASSSMDRVLGDTQYF. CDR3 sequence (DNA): TGTGCCAGCAGCTCAATGGACAGGGTGTTGGGAGATACGCAGTATTTT.

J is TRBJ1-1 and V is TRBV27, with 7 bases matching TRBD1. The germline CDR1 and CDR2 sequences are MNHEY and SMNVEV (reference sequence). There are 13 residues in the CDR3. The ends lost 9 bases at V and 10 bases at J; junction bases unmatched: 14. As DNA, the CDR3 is TGTGCCAGTTTATCGGGACAGACAAGAGCAGCTTTCTTT. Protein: CASLSGQTRAAFF.

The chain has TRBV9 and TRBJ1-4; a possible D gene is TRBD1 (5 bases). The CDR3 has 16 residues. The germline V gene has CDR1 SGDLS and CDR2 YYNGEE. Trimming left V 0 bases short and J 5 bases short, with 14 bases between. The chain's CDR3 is CASSVVGGYLNEKLFF. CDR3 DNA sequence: TGTGCCAGCAGCGTAGTTGGGGGGTACCTCAATGAAAAACTGTTTTTT.

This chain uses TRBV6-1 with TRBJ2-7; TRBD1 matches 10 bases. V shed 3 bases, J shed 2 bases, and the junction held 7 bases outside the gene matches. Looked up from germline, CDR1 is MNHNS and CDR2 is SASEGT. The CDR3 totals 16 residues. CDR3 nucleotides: TGTGCCAGCAGTGAGCAACCGGGACAGGGGCCCTACGAGCAGTACTTC. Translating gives CASSEQPGQGPYEQYF.